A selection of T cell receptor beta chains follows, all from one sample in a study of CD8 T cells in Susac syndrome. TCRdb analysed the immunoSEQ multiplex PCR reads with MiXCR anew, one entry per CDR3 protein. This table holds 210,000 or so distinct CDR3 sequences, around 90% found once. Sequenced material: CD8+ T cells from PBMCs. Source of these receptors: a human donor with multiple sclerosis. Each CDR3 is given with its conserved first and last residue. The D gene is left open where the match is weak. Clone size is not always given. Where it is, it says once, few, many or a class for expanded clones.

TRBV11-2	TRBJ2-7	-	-	CASSTPTGTGQYF	TGTGCCAGCAGCACTCCGACAGGGACTGGGCAGTACTTC
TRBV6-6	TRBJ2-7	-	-	CASSYVQGEGYEQYF	TGTGCCAGCAGTTATGTGCAGGGAGAAGGCTACGAGCAGTACTTC
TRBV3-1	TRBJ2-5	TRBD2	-	CASSHFGLAGQETQYF	TGTGCCAGCAGCCACTTTGGACTAGCGGGACAAGAGACCCAGTACTTC
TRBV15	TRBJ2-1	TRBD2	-	CATSRGGGVDEQFF	TGTGCCACCAGCAGAGGGGGAGGGGTTGATGAGCAGTTCTTC
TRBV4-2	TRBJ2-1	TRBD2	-	CASSQVGAGGQEEQFF	TGTGCCAGCAGCCAAGTTGGGGCGGGGGGGCAGGAGGAGCAGTTCTTC
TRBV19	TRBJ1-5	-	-	CASSMGEPGNQPQHF	TGTGCCAGTAGTATGGGGGAACCGGGAAATCAGCCCCAGCATTTT
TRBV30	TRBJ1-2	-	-	CAWNDGLIYGYTF	TGTGCCTGGAACGACGGGCTGATCTATGGCTACACCTTC
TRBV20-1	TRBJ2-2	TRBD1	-	CSAPGQGSHRAGELFF	TGCAGTGCTCCGGGACAGGGATCTCACCGAGCCGGGGAGCTGTTTTTT
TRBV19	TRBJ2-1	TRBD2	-	CASSIAFSGRDYEQFF	TGTGCCAGTAGTATAGCTTTCAGCGGGAGGGATTATGAGCAGTTCTTC
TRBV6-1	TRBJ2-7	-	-	CANQRAIYEQYF	TGTGCCAACCAGCGGGCTATATACGAGCAGTACTTC
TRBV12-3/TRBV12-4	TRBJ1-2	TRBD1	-	CASSAMRTGSSWGYTF	TGTGCCAGCAGTGCAATGAGGACAGGCTCGTCTTGGGGCTACACCTTC
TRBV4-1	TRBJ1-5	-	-	CASSPYDTHQPQHF	TGCGCCAGCAGCCCTTACGACACGCATCAGCCCCAGCATTTT
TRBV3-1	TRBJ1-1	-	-	CASSQEAPQVWNTEAFF	TGTGCCAGCAGCCAAGAGGCCCCCCAGGTGTGGAACACTGAAGCTTTCTTT
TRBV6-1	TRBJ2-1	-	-	CASSLRGPGNEQFF	TGTGCCAGCAGTCTCCGGGGTCCGGGCAATGAGCAGTTCTTC
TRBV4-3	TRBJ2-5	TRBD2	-	CASSHGAGEETQYF	TGCGCCAGCAGCCACGGAGCGGGAGAAGAGACCCAGTACTTC
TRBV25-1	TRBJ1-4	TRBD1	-	CASSTGTGFEKLFF	TGTGCCAGCAGTACGGGGACAGGGTTTGAAAAACTGTTTTTT
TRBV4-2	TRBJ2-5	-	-	CASSQEEDLYQETQYF	TGTGCCAGCAGCCAAGAAGAGGACCTGTACCAAGAGACCCAGTACTTC
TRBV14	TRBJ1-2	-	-	CASSKGGAYGYTF	TGTGCCAGCAGCAAAGGGGGTGCCTATGGCTACACCTTC
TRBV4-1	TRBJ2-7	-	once	CASSQERRNEQYF	TGCGCCAGCAGCCAAGAACGACGGAACGAGCAGTACTTC
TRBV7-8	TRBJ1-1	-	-	CASSLHGINTEAFF	TGTGCCAGCAGCTTACACGGGATAAACACTGAAGCTTTCTTT
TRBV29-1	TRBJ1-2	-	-	CSVGGDWGRGPVNYGYTF	TGCAGCGTTGGGGGAGATTGGGGCCGGGGCCCAGTAAACTATGGCTACACCTTC
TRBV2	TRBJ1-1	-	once	CASSEHGEQNTEAFF	TGTGCCAGCAGTGAGCATGGGGAACAGAACACTGAAGCTTTCTTT
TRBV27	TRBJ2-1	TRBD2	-	CASSLSAGGRNEQFF	TGTGCCAGCAGTTTATCGGCGGGCGGGAGGAATGAGCAGTTCTTC
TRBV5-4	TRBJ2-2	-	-	CASVSNTGELFF	TGTGCTTCAGTTTCGAACACCGGGGAGCTGTTTTTT
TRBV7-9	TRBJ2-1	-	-	CASSLVEGIYNEQFF	TGTGCCAGCAGCTTAGTGGAGGGAATCTACAATGAGCAGTTCTTC
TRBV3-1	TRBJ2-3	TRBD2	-	CASSQGRPGLADPTDTQYF	TGTGCCAGCAGCCAGGGCCGACCGGGACTAGCGGATCCCACAGATACGCAGTATTTT
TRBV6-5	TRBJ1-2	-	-	CASSFTAARSGYTF	TGTGCCAGCAGCTTCACAGCCGCAAGGAGCGGCTACACCTTC
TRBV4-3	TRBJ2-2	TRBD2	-	CASSFRWTSVVDNTGELFF	TGCGCCAGCAGCTTCCGATGGACTAGCGTCGTGGATAACACCGGGGAGCTGTTTTTT
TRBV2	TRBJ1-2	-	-	CASSPGLTNYGYTF	TGTGCCAGCAGCCCCGGGTTGACCAACTATGGCTACACCTTC
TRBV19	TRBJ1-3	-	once	CASSASTGNTIYF	TGTGCCAGTAGTGCCTCGACTGGAAACACCATATATTTT
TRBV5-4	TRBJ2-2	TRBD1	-	CASRPGTDMFGELFF	TGTGCCAGCAGGCCCGGGACAGATATGTTCGGGGAGCTGTTTTTT
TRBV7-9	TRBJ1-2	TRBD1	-	CASSPLLRGGYTF	TGTGCCAGCAGCCCCCTTCTCAGGGGGGGCTACACCTTC
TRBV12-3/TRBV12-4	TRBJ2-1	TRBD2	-	CASSFQPSGLYNEQFF	TGTGCCAGCAGTTTCCAGCCTAGCGGACTATACAATGAGCAGTTCTTC
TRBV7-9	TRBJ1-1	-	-	CASSPRDEATLTEAFF	TGTGCCAGCAGCCCCCGGGACGAGGCGACGCTCACTGAAGCTTTCTTT
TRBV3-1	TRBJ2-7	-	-	CASSPDTYEQYF	TGTGCCAGCAGCCCCGACACCTACGAGCAGTACTTC
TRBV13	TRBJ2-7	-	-	CASSPRSGYPYEQYF	TGTGCCAGCAGCCCCCGGTCTGGGTATCCATACGAGCAGTACTTC
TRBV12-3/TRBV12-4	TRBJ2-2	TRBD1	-	CASGYLQGSGQNTGELFF	TGTGCCAGCGGGTACCTACAGGGGAGTGGGCAGAACACCGGGGAGCTGTTTTTT
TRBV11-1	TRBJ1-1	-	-	CASSSVRNTEAFF	TGTGCCAGCAGCTCCGTAAGAAACACTGAAGCTTTCTTT
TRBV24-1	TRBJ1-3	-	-	CATRAPRRTGNTIYF	TGTGCCACCAGAGCTCCTCGTCGGACCGGAAACACCATATATTTT
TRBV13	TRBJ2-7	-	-	CASSLGGDEQYF	TGTGCCAGCAGCTTAGGGGGGGACGAGCAGTACTTC
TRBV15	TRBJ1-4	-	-	CATSRDRPATNEKLFF	TGTGCCACCAGCAGAGATCGGCCGGCAACTAATGAAAAACTGTTTTTT
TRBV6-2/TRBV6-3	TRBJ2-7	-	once	CASSYNRGTGSYEQYF	TGTGCCAGCAGTTACAATCGCGGGACCGGCTCCTACGAGCAGTACTTC
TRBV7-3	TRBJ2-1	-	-	CASSLSGGRINEQFF	TGTGCCAGCAGCTTATCCGGGGGTCGCATCAATGAGCAGTTCTTC
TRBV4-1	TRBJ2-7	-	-	CASSQAAEGYEQYF	TGCGCCAGCAGCCAAGCGGCCGAAGGGTACGAGCAGTACTTC
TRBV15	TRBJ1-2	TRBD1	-	CATSQTGLDGYTF	TGTGCCACCAGCCAGACAGGGTTGGATGGCTACACCTTC
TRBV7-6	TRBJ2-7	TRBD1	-	CASSSHSTGGPNEQYF	TGTGCCAGCAGCTCCCACTCGACAGGGGGTCCAAACGAGCAGTACTTC
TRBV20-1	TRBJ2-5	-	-	CSARGDSQETQYF	TGCAGTGCTAGAGGAGACAGCCAAGAGACCCAGTACTTC
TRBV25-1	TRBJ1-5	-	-	CASSTHDSARAQHF	TGTGCCAGCAGTACCCACGACAGTGCTCGGGCCCAGCATTTT
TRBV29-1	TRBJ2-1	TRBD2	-	CSFSGTNYNEQFF	TGCAGCTTCTCCGGGACTAACTACAATGAGCAGTTCTTC
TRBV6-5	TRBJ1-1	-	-	CASSYTLGGIWTNTEAFF	TGTGCCAGCAGTTACACACTCGGAGGGATCTGGACGAACACTGAAGCTTTCTTT
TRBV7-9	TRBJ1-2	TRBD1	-	CASSRTGDYGYTF	TGTGCCAGCAGCCGAACAGGGGACTATGGCTACACCTTC
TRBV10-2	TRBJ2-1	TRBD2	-	CASSMTSGAHNEQFF	TGCGCCAGCAGTATGACTAGCGGGGCGCACAATGAGCAGTTCTTC
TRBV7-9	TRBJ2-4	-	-	CASAAEENIQYF	TGTGCCAGCGCCGCGGAAGAAAACATTCAGTACTTC
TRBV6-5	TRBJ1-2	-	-	CASSYRPGHAPWGYGYTF	TGTGCCAGTAGTTACCGGCCGGGACATGCCCCCTGGGGCTATGGCTACACCTTC
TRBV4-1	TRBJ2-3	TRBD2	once	CASSRKGAGGPDTDTQYF	TGCGCCAGCAGCCGCAAGGGTGCGGGGGGGCCTGACACAGATACGCAGTATTTT
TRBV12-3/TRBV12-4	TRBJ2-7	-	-	CASSSIYVSETGSYEQYF	TGTGCCAGCAGTTCAATCTACGTAAGTGAGACCGGCTCCTACGAGCAGTACTTC
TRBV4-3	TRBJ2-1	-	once	CASSPWVAEYNEQFF	TGCGCCAGCAGCCCCTGGGTAGCGGAGTACAATGAGCAGTTCTTC
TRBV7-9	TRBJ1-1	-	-	CASSLPPLGGNTEAFF	TGTGCCAGCAGTTTGCCCCCGTTGGGGGGGAACACTGAAGCTTTCTTT